One sample yielded the 3 T cell receptor beta chains listed below, sequenced in a study of blood T cell repertoires in COVID-19. Libraries were prepared by immunoSEQ multiplex PCR; TCRdb keeps only in-frame clonotypes and omits some of them. The table records about 120,000 clones, over 60% of them present only once. Specimen: peripheral blood. These receptors all come from a woman of 80 years or more with acute or convalescent COVID-19.

The V call is TRBV5-4, the J call TRBJ2-7; 9 bases line up with TRBD2. The V segment lost 5 bases and the J segment 2 bases; nucleotides outside the gene matches: 8. CDR3 size: 15 residues. Looked up from germline, CDR1 is SGHNT and CDR2 is YYREEE (reference sequence). Written as DNA, the CDR3 is TGTGCCAGCAGTTTAGCGGGGGATAGCACCTACGAGCAGTACTTC. Protein product: CASSLAGDSTYEQYF.

The rearrangement joins TRBV18 to TRBJ2-3, with 11 positions matching TRBD2. The CDR3 has 16 amino acids. Losses at the gene ends were 6 bases for V and 2 bases for J; bases not matched to a gene: 7. Per germline, CDR1 KGHSH and CDR2 LQKENI. As DNA, the CDR3 is TGTGCCAGCTCTCAGACTAGCGGGGCAACCACAGATACGCAGTATTTT. Encoded protein: CASSQTSGATTDTQYF.

This chain uses TRBV6-5 with TRBJ1-1; no firm D call. CDR1 and CDR2 from the germline V gene are MNHEY and SVGAGI. This CDR3 is built from 14 residues. V gave up 2 bases and J gave up 1 base, with 8 bases separating them. The CDR3 nucleotides read TGTGCCAGCAGTTACACCACAGAGAACACTGAAGCTTTCTTT. The encoded protein is CASSYTTENTEAFF.